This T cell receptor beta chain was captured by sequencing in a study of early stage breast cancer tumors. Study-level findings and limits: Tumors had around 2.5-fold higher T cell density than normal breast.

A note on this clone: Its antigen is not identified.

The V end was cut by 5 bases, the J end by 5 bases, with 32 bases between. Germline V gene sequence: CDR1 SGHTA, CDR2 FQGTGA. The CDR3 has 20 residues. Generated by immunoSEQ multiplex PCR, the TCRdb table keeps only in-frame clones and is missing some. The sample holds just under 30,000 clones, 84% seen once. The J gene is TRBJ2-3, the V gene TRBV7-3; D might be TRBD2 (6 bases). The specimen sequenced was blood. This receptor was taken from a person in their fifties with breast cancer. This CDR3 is CASSPFNGPGEAGRVDTQYF. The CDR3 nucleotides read TGTGCCAGCAGCCCGTTTAATGGGCCGGGGGAGGCCGGGCGGGTAGATACGCAGTATTTT.